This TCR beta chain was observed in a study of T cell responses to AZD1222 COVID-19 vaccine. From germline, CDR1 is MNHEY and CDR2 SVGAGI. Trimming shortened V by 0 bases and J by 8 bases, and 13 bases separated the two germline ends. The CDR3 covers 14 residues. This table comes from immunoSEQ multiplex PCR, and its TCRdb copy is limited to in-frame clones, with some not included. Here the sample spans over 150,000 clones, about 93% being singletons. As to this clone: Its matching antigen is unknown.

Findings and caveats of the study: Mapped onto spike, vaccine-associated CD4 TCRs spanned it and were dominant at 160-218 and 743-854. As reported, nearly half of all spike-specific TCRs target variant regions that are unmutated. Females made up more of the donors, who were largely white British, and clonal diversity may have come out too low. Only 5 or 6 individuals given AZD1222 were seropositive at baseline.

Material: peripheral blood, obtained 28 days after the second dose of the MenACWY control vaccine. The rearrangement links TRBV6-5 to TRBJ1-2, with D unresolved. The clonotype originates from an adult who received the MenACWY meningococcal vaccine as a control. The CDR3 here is CASSYSKALSGYTF. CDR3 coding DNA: TGTGCCAGCAGTTACTCGAAGGCCCTCTCGGGCTACACCTTC.